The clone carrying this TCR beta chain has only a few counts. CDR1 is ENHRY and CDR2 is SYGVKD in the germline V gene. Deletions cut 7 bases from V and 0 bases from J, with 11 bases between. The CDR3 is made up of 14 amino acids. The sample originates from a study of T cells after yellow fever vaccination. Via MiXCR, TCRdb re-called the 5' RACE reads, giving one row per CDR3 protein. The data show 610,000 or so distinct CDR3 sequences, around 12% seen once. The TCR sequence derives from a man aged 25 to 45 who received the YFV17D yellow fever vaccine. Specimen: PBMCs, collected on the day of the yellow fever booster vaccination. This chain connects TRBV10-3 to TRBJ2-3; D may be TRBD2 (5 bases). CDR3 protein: CAITGESSTDTQYF. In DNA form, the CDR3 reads TGTGCCATCACTGGGGAGTCCAGCACAGATACGCAGTATTTT.